The 7 T cell receptor beta chains listed next were all sequenced from one sample in a study of technical replicates of blood from a few donors. Libraries were prepared by immunoSEQ multiplex PCR; TCRdb keeps only in-frame clonotypes and omits some of them. Found here are about 66,000 clones, about 97% of them singletons; the top ten hold roughly 0.26%. Sequenced material: T cells isolated from PBMCs. These receptors came from a human donor in good health.

V usage is TRBV4-1 and J usage is TRBJ2-2, with TRBD1 as a possible D gene (6 bases). V was shortened by 2 bases and J by 2 bases, with 12 bases between the two germline ends. The germline CDR1 and CDR2 sequences are MGHRA and YSYEKL. CDR3 length equals 16 residues. CDR3 in DNA: TGCGCCAGCAGCCAATACGGACAGACCAACACCGGGGAGCTGTTTTTT. Its translation: CASSQYGQTNTGELFF.

The chain employs TRBV5-1 and TRBJ2-2, with TRBD2 as a possible D gene (6 bases). The CDR3 has 14 amino acids. Deletions cut 3 bases from V and 6 bases from J, with 12 bases between. Germline V gene lookup returns CDR1 SGHRS and CDR2 YFSETQ. The CDR3 here is CASSSTTSPGELFF. CDR3 nucleotides: TGCGCCAGCAGCTCCACGACTAGTCCCGGGGAGCTGTTTTTT.

CDR3 loop: CASSLNRENYGYTF. The CDR3 region has the DNA TGCGCCAGCAGCTTGAACCGAGAAAACTATGGCTACACCTTC. The chain uses TRBV5-1 and TRBJ1-2; D not resolved. The germline V and J ends were trimmed by 1 base and 2 bases, with 9 bases remaining between them. The CDR3 is 14 residues long. Per germline, CDR1 SGHRS and CDR2 YFSETQ. Complete variable domain (other parts from reference TRBV5-1 and TRBJ1-2): KAGVTQTPRYLIKTRGQQVTLSCSPISGHRSVSWYQQTPGQGLQFLFEYFSETQRNKGNFPGRFSGRQFSNSRSEMNVSTLELGDSALYLCASSLNRENYGYTFGSGTRLTVV.

The gene calls are TRBV10-2 and TRBJ2-1; no clear D gene. The CDR3 totals 13 residues. The V and J ends lost 0 bases and 9 bases respectively, with 9 bases between them. Per the germline V gene, CDR1 is WSHSY and CDR2 is SAAADI. CDR3 in amino acids: CASSESSRSEQFF. The CDR3 nucleotides read TGCGCCAGCAGTGAGTCTTCGCGGTCTGAGCAGTTCTTC.

This sequence joins TRBV7-8 and TRBJ1-1; D not resolved. CDR3 length: 13 amino acids. Germline-derived CDR1 and CDR2 are SGHVS and FQNEAQ. V was trimmed by 1 base and J by 4 bases, leaving 7 bases between them. CDR3 amino acids: CASSLDSLTEAFF. The CDR3 nucleotides read TGTGCCAGCAGCTTAGATTCCCTCACTGAAGCTTTCTTT. The full variable domain, in which reference TRBV7-8 and TRBJ1-1 provide the parts outside the CDR3, is GAGVSQSPRYKVAKRGQDVALRCDPISGHVSLFWYQQALGQGPEFLTYFQNEAQLDKSGLPSDRFFAERPEGSVSTLKIQRTQQEDSAVYLCASSLDSLTEAFFGQGTRLTVV.

The chain has TRBV7-9 and TRBJ1-5; TRBD1 aligns across 8 bases. The CDR3 sequence is 16 residues long. V dropped 5 bases and J dropped 2; count of bases not matched to a gene: 8. CDR1 and CDR2 (germline): SEHNR, FQNEAQ (reference sequence). The CDR3 loop reads CASSKQGGGGNQPQHF. CDR3 nucleotide sequence: TGTGCCAGCAGCAAACAGGGGGGCGGAGGCAATCAGCCCCAGCATTTT.

J is TRBJ1-1 and V is TRBV4-1; 11 positions agree with TRBD1. Looked up from germline, CDR1 is MGHRA and CDR2 is YSYEKL. The CDR3 loop spans 13 amino acids. Losses at the gene ends were 5 bases for V and 5 bases for J; bases not matched to a gene: 1. In nucleotides, the CDR3 is TGCGCCAGCAGCGGGACAGGGGGGACTGAAGCTTTCTTT. This codes for CASSGTGGTEAFF.